This TCR beta chain came from a study of response to subunit inactivated influenza vaccine. CDR1 is LGHNA and CDR2 is YNFKEQ in the germline V gene. This CDR3 is built from 17 residues. The V end lost 4 bases, the J end lost 0 bases, and 15 bases lay between the germline ends. This clonotype has a single count. TCRdb re-called the RT-PCR reads with MiXCR, one entry per CDR3 protein. This sample has about 540,000 distinct CDR3 sequences; approximately 22% occur once, and the top ten carry approximately 3%. These data were also filed under a second study, of T cells expressing NK-cell markers. From that study: UMI-tagged 5'RACE template switching yielded the TCR beta cDNA. Sorting in several experiments was restricted by an anti-gamma-delta TCR antibody to alpha-beta TCR T cells.

The clonotype comes from a man aged 45-60 years who received an inactivated influenza vaccine. This sequence joins TRBV4-2 and TRBJ2-2; weak D call: TRBD1 (6 bases). Sequences were derived from CD4+ T cells sorted from PBMCs, sampled 11 to 12 days after vaccination. The CDR3 here is CASSPRAKGANTGELFF. The CDR3, as DNA: TGTGCCAGCAGCCCTCGCGCCAAGGGGGCGAACACCGGGGAGCTGTTTTTT.